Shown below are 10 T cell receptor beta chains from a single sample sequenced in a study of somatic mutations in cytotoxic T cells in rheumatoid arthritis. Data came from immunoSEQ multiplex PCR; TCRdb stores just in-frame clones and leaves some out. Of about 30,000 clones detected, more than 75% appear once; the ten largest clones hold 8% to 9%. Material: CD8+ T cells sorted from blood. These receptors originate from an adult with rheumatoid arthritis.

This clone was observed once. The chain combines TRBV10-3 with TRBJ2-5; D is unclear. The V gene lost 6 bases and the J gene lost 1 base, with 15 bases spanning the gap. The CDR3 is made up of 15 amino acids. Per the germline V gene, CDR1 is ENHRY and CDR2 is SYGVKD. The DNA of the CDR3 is TGTGCCATCAGCGGTGGCCTAGTACCCCAAGAGACCCAGTACTTC. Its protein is CAISGGLVPQETQYF.

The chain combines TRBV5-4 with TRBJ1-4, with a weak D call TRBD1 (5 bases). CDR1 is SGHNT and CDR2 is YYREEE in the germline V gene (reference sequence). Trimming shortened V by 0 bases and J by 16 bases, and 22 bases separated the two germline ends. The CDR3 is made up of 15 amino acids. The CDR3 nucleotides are TGTGCCAGCAGCTTGGGAGACAGCGTGGGCCGATGGGGGTTTTTT. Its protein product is CASSLGDSVGRWGFF.

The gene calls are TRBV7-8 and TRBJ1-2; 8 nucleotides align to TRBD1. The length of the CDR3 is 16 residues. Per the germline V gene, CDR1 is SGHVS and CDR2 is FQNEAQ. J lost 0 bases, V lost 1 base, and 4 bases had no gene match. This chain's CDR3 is CASSLVGQGANYGYTF. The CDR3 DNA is TGTGCCAGCAGCTTAGTTGGACAGGGTGCTAACTATGGCTACACCTTC.

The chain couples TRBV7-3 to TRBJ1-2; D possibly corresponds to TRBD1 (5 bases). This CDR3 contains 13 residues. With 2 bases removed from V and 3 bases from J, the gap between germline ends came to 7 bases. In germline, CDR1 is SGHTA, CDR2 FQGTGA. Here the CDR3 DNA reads TGTGCCAGCAGCTTAGAGGGGTACTATGGCTACACCTTC. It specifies CASSLEGYYGYTF.

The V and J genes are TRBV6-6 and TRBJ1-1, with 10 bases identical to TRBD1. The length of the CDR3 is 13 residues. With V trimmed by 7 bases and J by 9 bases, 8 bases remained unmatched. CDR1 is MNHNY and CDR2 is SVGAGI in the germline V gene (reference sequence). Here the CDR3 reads CASIDRGPEKAFF. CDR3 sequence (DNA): TGTGCCAGCATCGACAGGGGGCCGGAAAAAGCTTTCTTT.

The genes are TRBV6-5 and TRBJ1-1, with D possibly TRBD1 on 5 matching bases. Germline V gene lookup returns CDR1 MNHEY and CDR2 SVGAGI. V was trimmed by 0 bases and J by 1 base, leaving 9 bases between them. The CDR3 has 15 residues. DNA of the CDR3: TGTGCCAGCAGTTACTCACGGGGGAAGAACACTGAAGCTTTCTTT. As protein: CASSYSRGKNTEAFF.

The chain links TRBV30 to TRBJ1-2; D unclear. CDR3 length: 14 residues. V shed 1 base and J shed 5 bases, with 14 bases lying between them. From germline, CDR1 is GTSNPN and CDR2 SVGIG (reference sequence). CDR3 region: CAWSGGEGVYGYTF. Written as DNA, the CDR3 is TGTGCCTGGAGTGGAGGAGAGGGAGTTTATGGCTACACCTTC.

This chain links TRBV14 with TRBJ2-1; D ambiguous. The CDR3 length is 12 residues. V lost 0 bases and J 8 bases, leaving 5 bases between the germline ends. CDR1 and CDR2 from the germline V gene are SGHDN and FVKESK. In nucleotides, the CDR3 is TGTGCCAGCAGCCAAGAGGGTCATGAGCAGTTCTTC. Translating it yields CASSQEGHEQFF.

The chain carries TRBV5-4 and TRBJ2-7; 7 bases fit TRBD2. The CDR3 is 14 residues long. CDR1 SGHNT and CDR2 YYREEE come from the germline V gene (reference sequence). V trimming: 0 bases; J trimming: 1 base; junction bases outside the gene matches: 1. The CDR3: CASSLAGGSYEQYF. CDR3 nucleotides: TGTGCCAGCAGCTTGGCCGGGGGGTCCTACGAGCAGTACTTC.

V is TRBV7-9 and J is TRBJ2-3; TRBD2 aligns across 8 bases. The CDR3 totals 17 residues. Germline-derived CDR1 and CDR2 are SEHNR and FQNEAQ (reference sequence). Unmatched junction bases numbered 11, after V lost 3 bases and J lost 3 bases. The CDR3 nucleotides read TGTGCCAGCAGCTTTCCCCAGGGGCCGGGGGGGACAGATACGCAGTATTTT. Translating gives CASSFPQGPGGTDTQYF.